This entry concerns a single TCR beta chain. These data originate in a study of beta chain features in type 1 diabetes. Trimming stripped 3 bases from V and 2 bases from J, with 6 bases between. The CDR3 loop spans 13 amino acids. Germline lookup yields CDR1 SGHTA and CDR2 FQGTGA. Isolated RNA was reverse transcribed in full, so expressed TCRB transcripts were sequenced. Some clones are missing from TCRdb's copy, which holds only in-frame ones; the method was immunoSEQ multiplex PCR. Of 300,000 to 350,000 clones listed, about 15% were seen once; the top ten hold more than 6.5%. The source of this sequence is a man younger than 40 in good health. What was sequenced was central memory CD4+ T cells from blood. The gene calls are TRBV7-3 and TRBJ2-3, with unresolved D. This chain's CDR3 is CASSFPNTDTQYF. CDR3 nucleotide sequence: TGTGCCAGCAGCTTCCCCAACACAGATACGCAGTATTTT.